This T cell receptor beta chain was documented in a study of T cell responses to AZD1222 COVID-19 vaccine. The ends were cut back, 0 bases at V and 0 bases at J, with 6 bases in the middle. This CDR3 has 14 residues. CDR1 and CDR2 (germline): SQVTM, ANQGSEA. Clones were read by immunoSEQ multiplex PCR, and TCRdb kept only the in-frame ones, dropping some. The table lists 180,000 or so clones, more than 75% of them singletons. The gene calls are TRBV29-1 and TRBJ2-1; a weak D match, TRBD1 (5 bases). The sequence came from an adult who received the AZD1222 COVID-19 vaccine. Here the sequenced sample was peripheral blood, taken 28 days after the second AZD1222 dose. The chain's CDR3 is CSVEDQGSYNEQFF. CDR3 coding DNA: TGCAGCGTTGAAGATCAGGGCTCCTACAATGAGCAGTTCTTC.